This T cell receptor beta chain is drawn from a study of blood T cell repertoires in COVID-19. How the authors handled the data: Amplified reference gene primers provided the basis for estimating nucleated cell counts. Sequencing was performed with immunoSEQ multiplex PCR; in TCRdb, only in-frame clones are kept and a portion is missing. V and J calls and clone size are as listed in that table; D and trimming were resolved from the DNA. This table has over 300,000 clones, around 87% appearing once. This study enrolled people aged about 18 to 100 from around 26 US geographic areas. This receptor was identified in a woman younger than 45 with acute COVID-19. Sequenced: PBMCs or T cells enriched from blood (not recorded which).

The CDR3 loop is CASSQVGAGGGGSSYEQYF. Written as DNA, the CDR3 is TGCGCCAGCAGCCAAGTGGGGGCGGGTGGCGGGGGAAGCTCCTACGAGCAGTACTTC. This sequence joins TRBV4-1 and TRBJ2-7; possible D gene TRBD2, 7 bases. The germline V and J ends were trimmed by 1 base and 0 bases, with 22 bases remaining between them. Germline values: CDR1 MGHRA, CDR2 YSYEKL. CDR3 length: 19 amino acids.